This record concerns one TCR beta chain sequence. CDR3 size: 14 residues. The germline gives CDR1 SGDLS, CDR2 YYNGEE. Trimming took off 3 bases at V and 4 bases at J, with 13 bases between the two ends. The data were obtained in a study of T cell clones after liver transplantation. Study as a whole: TCRbeta sequencing after a pre-transplant mixed lymphocyte reaction identified graft-donor-reactive clones, later tracked in post-transplant blood.

Sequencing used immunoSEQ multiplex PCR; TCRdb keeps in-frame clones, though not all of them. In the table there are about 45,000 clones, around 84% of which are singletons. The TCR sequence derives from a human patient who received a liver transplant. Among the T cells, some may be from the graft donor. This chain joins TRBV9 and TRBJ1-1; tentatively, D is TRBD1 (5 bases). Source: CD4+ T cells from blood, taken 24 months after liver transplant. CDR3 amino acids: CASSASGGFTEAFF. In nucleotides, the CDR3 is TGTGCCAGCAGCGCAAGTGGGGGGTTCACTGAAGCTTTCTTT.